The 7 T cell receptor beta chains given below trace back to one sample, sequenced in a study of early T cells in non-severe SARS-CoV-2 infection. Each CDR3 protein is one row after TCRdb ran MiXCR on the 5' RACE reads. There are some 100,000 distinct CDR3 sequences in the sample; about 15% occur only once, and approximately 0.5% lies in the top ten. The specimen was whole blood. The source of these receptors is an adult who was a healthcare worker with PCR-confirmed SARS-CoV-2 infection or an uninfected control (not recorded which).

This clonotype was detected only a few times. V usage is TRBV11-2 and J usage is TRBJ1-6; 8 bases are a match to TRBD1. Germline V gene lookup returns CDR1 SGHAT and CDR2 FQNNGV. The CDR3 is made up of 17 amino acids. Unmatched junction bases numbered 4, after V lost 3 bases and J lost 0 bases. The CDR3 loop is CASSFGQGGSYNSPLHF. The CDR3, as DNA: TGTGCCAGCAGCTTCGGACAGGGTGGCTCCTATAATTCACCCCTCCACTTT. The entire variable domain, with the rest obtained from reference TRBV11-2 and TRBJ1-6, is as follows: EAGVAQSPRYKIIEKRQSVAFWCNPISGHATLYWYQQILGQGPKLLIQFQNNGVVDDSQLPKDRFSAERLKGVDSTLKIQPAKLEDSAVYLCASSFGQGGSYNSPLHFGNGTRLTVT.

Within the sample, this clonotype is medium-sized. This chain connects TRBV11-2 to TRBJ2-3; 9 bases align to TRBD1. Germline V CDR1 and CDR2: SGHAT, FQNNGV. With V trimmed by 4 bases and J by 3 bases, 5 bases remained unmatched. The CDR3 consists of 15 residues. The CDR3 nucleotides read TGTGCCAGCAGCTACACGGGACAGGGAACAGATACGCAGTATTTT. It translates to CASSYTGQGTDTQYF. Full variable domain (rest looked up from reference TRBV11-2 and TRBJ2-3): EAGVAQSPRYKIIEKRQSVAFWCNPISGHATLYWYQQILGQGPKLLIQFQNNGVVDDSQLPKDRFSAERLKGVDSTLKIQPAKLEDSAVYLCASSYTGQGTDTQYFGPGTRLTVL.

V is TRBV29-1 and J is TRBJ1-1; D unclear. Germline CDR1 SQVTM, CDR2 ANQGSEA. Trimming pared 4 bases from V and 1 base from J, leaving 7 bases between. The CDR3 extends over 12 amino acids. The CDR3 is CSVGKENTEAFF. Here the CDR3 DNA reads TGCAGCGTTGGAAAAGAGAACACTGAAGCTTTCTTT.

The CDR3 spells CASSSRNEQFF. CDR3 DNA sequence: TGTGCCAGTAGTAGTAGAAATGAGCAGTTCTTC. This chain connects TRBV19 to TRBJ2-1; D is ambiguous. The CDR3 length is 11 residues. Trimming pared 4 bases from V and 7 bases from J, leaving 5 bases between. Germline-derived CDR1 and CDR2 are LNHDA and SQIVND (reference sequence).

This clonotype was seen a few times. This chain links TRBV11-2 with TRBJ1-2; TRBD1 might be the D (5 bases). The CDR3 has 17 amino acids. V lost 5 bases and J 4 bases, leaving 23 bases between the germline ends. The germline gives CDR1 SGHAT, CDR2 FQNNGV. CDR3 in amino acids: CASSLLGRARDSYGYTF. CDR3 bases: TGTGCCAGCAGCCTTTTAGGTAGGGCCAGGGACTCCTATGGCTACACCTTC.

The chain is built from TRBV12-3 or TRBV12-4 and TRBJ1-5; 9 positions match TRBD1. Trimming removed 7 bases from V and 1 base from J; junction bases left unmatched: 5. The CDR3 extends over 15 amino acids. CDR3 protein: CASTTGTGSNQPQHF. For the CDR3, the DNA is TGTGCCAGCACCACAGGGACAGGGAGCAATCAGCCCCAGCATTTT.

This clonotype was observed a few times. The chain uses TRBV5-5 and TRBJ1-2; TRBD1 matches 9 bases. Germline V lookup: CDR1 SGHKS, CDR2 YYEKEE (reference sequence). The CDR3 has 14 residues. J gave up 7 bases and V 4 bases, and 8 bases lay outside the gene matches. The CDR3 region is CASSRRQGEGGYTF. CDR3 DNA sequence: TGTGCCAGCAGCCGCCGACAGGGGGAGGGTGGCTACACCTTC.